The 20 T cell receptor beta chains below were found in one sample sequenced in a study of naive and memory T cell subsets. Both TRBC1 and TRBC2 were covered by a beta constant-region primer of two equimolar oligonucleotides. Nested alpha and beta constant-region primers with the SP2 primer drove four PCR rounds on ligated cDNA. In TCRdb, the UMI-ligation and nested PCR reads were re-called with MiXCR into one record per CDR3 protein. The sample has under 35,000 distinct CDR3 sequences, less than 20% seen once. Material: effector memory CD4+ T cells from blood. The subset denotes: effector memory, CD45RA- CD27-. These receptors all stem from a human donor in good health.

The chain has TRBV20-1 and TRBJ1-1; D not certain. The CDR3 has 14 amino acids. Trimming left V 8 bases short and J 4 bases short, with 20 bases between. CDR1 and CDR2 from the germline V gene are DFQATT and SNEGSKA (reference sequence). The CDR3 loop is CSLPGEGLGTEAFF. CDR3 nucleotide sequence: TGCAGTCTCCCGGGAGAGGGTCTCGGCACTGAAGCTTTCTTT.

J is TRBJ2-3 and V is TRBV7-9; 8 bases map to TRBD2. V gave up 0 bases and J gave up 0 bases; unmatched junction bases: 5. The germline V gene encodes CDR1 SEHNR and CDR2 FQNEAQ (reference sequence). The CDR3 totals 17 residues. The CDR3 DNA reads as TGTGCCAGCAGCTTAGCGAGAGCGGGAGTCAGCACAGATACGCAGTATTTT. It is translated as CASSLARAGVSTDTQYF.

This rearrangement joins TRBV20-1 to TRBJ1-2; the D gene is possibly TRBD1 (6 bases). Trimming pared 1 base from V and 5 bases from J, leaving 17 bases between. This CDR3 is built from 15 residues. Germline lookup yields CDR1 DFQATT and CDR2 SNEGSKA (reference sequence). The CDR3 loop is CSARGQARTAYGYTF. CDR3 DNA: TGCAGTGCTAGAGGACAGGCTCGCACGGCATATGGCTACACCTTC.

This clonotype showed up just a few times. V and J are TRBV18 and TRBJ1-6; TRBD1 agrees at 7 bases. With 8 bases clipped from V and 7 bases from J, the junction kept 5 bases outside the gene matches. The CDR3 covers 13 residues. Germline V gene sequence: CDR1 KGHSH, CDR2 LQKENI. The CDR3 here is CASGDSLNSPLHF. DNA of the CDR3: TGTGCCAGCGGGGACAGTCTAAATTCACCCCTCCACTTT.

V and J are TRBV3-1 and TRBJ2-1; 9 positions agree with TRBD1. Germline CDR1 and CDR2: LGHDT and YNNKEL (reference sequence). V shed 3 bases, J shed 6 bases, and the junction held 3 bases outside the gene matches. The CDR3 length is 14 residues. The CDR3 region has the DNA TGTGCCAGCAGCCAGCAGACAGGGGGCAATGAGCAGTTCTTC. It yields the protein CASSQQTGGNEQFF.

The V and J genes are TRBV19 and TRBJ2-3; the D gene could be TRBD1 or TRBD2 (5 bases each). The V end lost 5 bases, the J end lost 0 bases, and 9 bases lay between the germline ends. The CDR3 runs 14 residues. The V gene's germline CDR1 is LNHDA and CDR2 SQIVND (reference sequence). CDR3 region: CASSVWGSTDTQYF. CDR3 coding DNA: TGTGCCAGTAGTGTGTGGGGGAGCACAGATACGCAGTATTTT.

This clonotype was seen a handful of times. J is TRBJ2-1 and V is TRBV28, with D unresolved. V lost 6 bases to trimming and J lost 10 bases, with 10 bases between them. In germline, CDR1 is MDHEN, CDR2 SYDVKM. The CDR3 totals 11 residues. CDR3 sequence (DNA): TGTGCCAGCAGATCCCTCTGGGAGCAGTTCTTC. This translates into CASRSLWEQFF.

This clonotype appeared a few times. The genes are TRBV5-1 and TRBJ2-3, with D uncertain. V lost 5 bases and J 0 bases, leaving 10 bases between the germline ends. There are 14 residues in the CDR3. The germline gives CDR1 SGHRS, CDR2 YFSETQ. CDR3 DNA sequence: TGCGCCAGCAGAGAAGGGCATAGCACAGATACGCAGTATTTT. Amino acid sequence: CASREGHSTDTQYF.

This clonotype was observed at least ten times. The rearrangement uses TRBV4-1 and TRBJ2-3; possibly TRBD1 for D (6 bases). The V end was cut by 4 bases, the J end by 0 bases, with 17 bases between. CDR1 and CDR2 (germline): MGHRA, YSYEKL. CDR3 length: 17 amino acids. The CDR3 loop reads CASSREPTGPSTDTQYF. The CDR3 DNA sequence: TGCGCCAGCAGCCGGGAACCGACAGGCCCTAGCACAGATACGCAGTATTTT.

The CDR3 loop reads CASSRTGGSSYEQYF. The DNA for the CDR3 is TGTGCCAGCAGCAGGACTGGAGGAAGCTCCTACGAGCAGTACTTC. The chain links TRBV21-1 to TRBJ2-7; the table's D call TRBD2 went unverified against the DNA. TRBV21-1 is reported as a pseudogene. The CDR3 has 15 amino acids.

The chain joins TRBV6-1 to TRBJ2-4; D is ambiguous. Looked up from germline, CDR1 is MNHNS and CDR2 is SASEGT. V was shortened by 3 bases and J by 0 bases, with 9 bases between the two germline ends. CDR3 length: 15 amino acids. In nucleotides, the CDR3 is TGTGCCAGCAGTGAGATAGGCCTAGCCAAAAACATTCAGTACTTC. Amino acids: CASSEIGLAKNIQYF.

The chain's CDR3 is CASSLARGRETQYF. In nucleotides, the CDR3 is TGTGCCAGCAGCTTAGCGCGGGGCAGGGAGACCCAGTACTTC. The chain recombines TRBV7-9 with TRBJ2-5, with D maybe TRBD2 (6 bases). V gave up 0 bases and J gave up 5 bases, with 10 bases separating them. CDR3 length equals 14 residues. Germline V gives CDR1 SEHNR, CDR2 FQNEAQ (reference sequence).

This sequence joins TRBV9 and TRBJ1-6; 9 bases are a match to TRBD1. From germline, CDR1 is SGDLS and CDR2 YYNGEE. This CDR3 has 15 amino acids. J lost 7 bases, V lost 3 bases, and 5 bases had no gene match. This CDR3 is CASSAGQGKNSPLHF. DNA for the CDR3: TGTGCCAGCAGCGCGGGACAGGGCAAGAATTCACCCCTCCACTTT.

This clonotype was seen more than once but under ten times. V and J are TRBV11-3 and TRBJ2-2; 8 bases align to TRBD1. The CDR3 is made up of 16 amino acids. The V and J ends lost 2 bases and 4 bases, in that order; junction bases with no gene match: 6. Germline values: CDR1 SGHNT, CDR2 YENEEA. The CDR3 nucleotides are TGTGCCAGCAGCTTATACGGACAGGGTACCACCGGGGAGCTGTTTTTT. Amino acids: CASSLYGQGTTGELFF.

The V and J genes are TRBV5-1 and TRBJ2-7; 9 nucleotides agree with TRBD1. Trimming removed 4 bases from V and 5 bases from J; junction bases left unmatched: 13. The germline V gene has CDR1 SGHRS and CDR2 YFSETQ. CDR3 size: 16 residues. CDR3 in DNA: TGCGCCAGCAGCCCGGTGGTTGGACAGGGGTCTCACGAGCAGTACTTC. Translated, it gives CASSPVVGQGSHEQYF. The complete variable domain, with remaining parts taken from reference TRBV5-1 and TRBJ2-7, reads KAGVTQTPRYLIKTRGQQVTLSCSPISGHRSVSWYQQTPGQGLQFLFEYFSETQRNKGNFPGRFSGRQFSNSRSEMNVSTLELGDSALYLCASSPVVGQGSHEQYFGPGTRLTVT.

This clonotype was detected a few times. The J gene is TRBJ2-1, the V gene TRBV7-9; weak D call: TRBD1 (6 bases). The germline V gene encodes CDR1 SEHNR and CDR2 FQNEAQ (reference sequence). The CDR3 has 13 amino acids. Trimming shortened V by 3 bases and J by 7 bases, and 10 bases separated the two germline ends. CDR3 in DNA: TGTGCCAGCAGCTTGGGACACGCTAATGAGCAGTTCTTC. It translates to CASSLGHANEQFF.

The chain combines TRBV11-3 with TRBJ2-7; D might be TRBD1 (5 bases). V lost 0 bases to trimming and J lost 6 bases, with 12 bases between them. The germline gives CDR1 SGHNT, CDR2 YENEEA. The CDR3 extends over 14 amino acids. The CDR3 region has the DNA TGTGCCAGCAGCTTAGACAGGGATACCGCCGAGCAGTACTTC. Residues: CASSLDRDTAEQYF.

This chain uses TRBV15 with TRBJ1-5; unclear D gene. Looked up from germline, CDR1 is LNHNV and CDR2 is YYDKDF (reference sequence). The CDR3 has 15 residues. Trimming pared 3 bases from V and 5 bases from J, leaving 14 bases between. CDR3 sequence (DNA): TGTGCCACCAGCAGGACCAGTATTGACCATCAGCCCCAGCATTTT. Its protein is CATSRTSIDHQPQHF.

The chain employs TRBV18 and TRBJ1-1, with no clear D. Germline V CDR1 and CDR2: KGHSH, LQKENI. The V end lost 4 bases, the J end lost 3 bases, and 9 bases lay between the germline ends. The CDR3 has 13 residues. CDR3 protein: CASSLGGDTEAFF. The CDR3, as DNA: TGTGCCAGCTCACTAGGTGGGGACACTGAAGCTTTCTTT.

The chain joins TRBV28 to TRBJ1-2; 11 bases agree with TRBD1. V was pared by 6 bases and J by 4 bases, with 13 bases of the junction left unmatched. In germline, CDR1 is MDHEN, CDR2 SYDVKM. CDR3 length: 17 residues. The CDR3 reads CASRRTPGQGVPYGYTF. The CDR3 DNA sequence: TGTGCCAGCAGGCGTACTCCGGGACAGGGGGTTCCCTATGGCTACACCTTC.